This entry is about one TCR beta chain. Its antigen is unknown. There are 16 residues in the CDR3. V lost 5 bases and J lost 0; bases outside the gene matches: 6. From germline, CDR1 is SGHVS and CDR2 FNYEAQ. This sample is drawn from a study of blood T cells in healthy people across ages. Study-wide results and limits: A roughly linear fall in TCR beta diversity per million T cells was seen with increasing age.

The authors extracted at least 6 micrograms of total RNA per sample. For the second PCR, which ran for roughly 6 to 11 cycles, a sample-barcoded 5' primer and a J-beta primer mix were used. TCRdb ran MiXCR on the 5' RACE reads and lists one entry per CDR3 protein. The sample includes some 1.4 million distinct CDR3 sequences, roughly 40% of them seen just once. This TCR came from a woman aged 18-30 years in good health. The J gene is TRBJ2-1, the V gene TRBV7-6, with 8 bases aligning to TRBD2. Sequenced input: blood. CDR3: CASSPSGGPSYNEQFF. The CDR3 coding sequence is TGTGCCAGCAGCCCCAGCGGGGGCCCCTCCTACAATGAGCAGTTCTTC.